The text below deals with one TCR beta chain. Donation came from healthy HIV-negative adults that had no recent acute infections or vaccinations. This CDR3 comprises 15 residues. Deletions cut 2 bases from V and 3 bases from J, with 14 bases between. Germline lookup yields CDR1 SGHTA and CDR2 FQGNSA. The table came from immunoSEQ multiplex PCR; TCRdb's copy has only in-frame clones and leaves some out. The data show over a million clones, 96% seen once. The data originate from a study of shared clonotypes between healthy human individuals. The source is a man aged 25 to 45 in good health. V usage is TRBV7-2 and J usage is TRBJ2-7, with D possibly matching TRBD2 (5 bases). Specimen: naive CD4+ T cells sorted from blood. Subset noted: CD45RA+ positively selected. The CDR3 sequence is CASSLSAGSIYEQYF. The DNA of the CDR3 is TGTGCCAGCAGCTTAAGCGCGGGTAGTATCTACGAGCAGTACTTC.